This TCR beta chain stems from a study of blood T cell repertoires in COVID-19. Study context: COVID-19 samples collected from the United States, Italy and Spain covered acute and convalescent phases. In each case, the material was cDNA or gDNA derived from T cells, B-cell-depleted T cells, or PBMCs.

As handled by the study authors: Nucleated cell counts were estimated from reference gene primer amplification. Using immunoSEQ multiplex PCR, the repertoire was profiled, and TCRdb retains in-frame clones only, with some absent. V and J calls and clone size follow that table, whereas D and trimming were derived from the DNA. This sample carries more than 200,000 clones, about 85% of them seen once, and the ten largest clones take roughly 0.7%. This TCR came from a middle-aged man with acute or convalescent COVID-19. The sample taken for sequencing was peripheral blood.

The CDR3 loop is CASSLGTDNGAFF. As DNA, the CDR3 is TGTGCCAGCAGCTTAGGAACTGACAACGGAGCTTTCTTT. This chain uses TRBV7-9 with TRBJ1-1, with D hard to call. Looked up from germline, CDR1 is SEHNR and CDR2 is FQNEAQ (reference sequence). The CDR3 consists of 13 residues. V was trimmed by 1 base and J by 10 bases, leaving 13 bases between them.